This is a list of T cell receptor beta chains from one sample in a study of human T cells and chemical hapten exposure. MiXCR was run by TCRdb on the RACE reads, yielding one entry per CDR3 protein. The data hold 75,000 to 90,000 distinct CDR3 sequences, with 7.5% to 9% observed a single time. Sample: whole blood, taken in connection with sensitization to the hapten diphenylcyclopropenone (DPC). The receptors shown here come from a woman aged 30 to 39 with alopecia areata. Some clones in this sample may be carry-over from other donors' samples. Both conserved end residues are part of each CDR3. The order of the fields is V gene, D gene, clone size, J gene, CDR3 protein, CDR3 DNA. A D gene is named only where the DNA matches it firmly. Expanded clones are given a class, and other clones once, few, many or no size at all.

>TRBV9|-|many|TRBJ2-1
CASSTDGSYNEQFF
TGTGCCAGCTCCACGGACGGGTCCTACAATGAGCAGTTCTTC
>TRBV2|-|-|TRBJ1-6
CAIRDRVRSYNSPLHF
TGTGCCATCAGAGACAGAGTCCGCTCCTATAATTCACCCCTCCACTTT
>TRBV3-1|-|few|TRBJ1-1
CASSQIGGVDTEAFF
TGTGCCAGCAGCCAAATTGGGGGGGTTGACACTGAAGCTTTCTTT
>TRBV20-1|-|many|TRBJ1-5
CSASQVQYSNQPQHF
TGCAGTGCTTCCCAAGTCCAGTATAGCAATCAGCCCCAGCATTTT
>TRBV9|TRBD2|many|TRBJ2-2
CASSSSSGGASGELFF
TGTGCCAGCAGCTCCTCTAGCGGGGGGGCTTCCGGGGAGCTGTTTTTT
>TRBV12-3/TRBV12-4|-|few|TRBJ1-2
CASSPKLQGGGYTF
TGTGCCAGCAGTCCTAAACTACAGGGTGGTGGCTACACCTTC
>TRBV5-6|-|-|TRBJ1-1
CASSTGFPNTEAFF
TGTGCCAGCAGTACAGGGTTTCCGAACACTGAAGCTTTCTTT
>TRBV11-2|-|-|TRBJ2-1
CASRTSGNEQFF
TGTGCCAGCAGAACCTCGGGGAATGAGCAGTTCTTC
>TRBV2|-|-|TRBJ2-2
CASSGRPSGELFF
TGTGCCAGCAGTGGACGTCCCTCCGGGGAGCTGTTTTTT
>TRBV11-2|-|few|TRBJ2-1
CASSLGPGPYNEQFF
TGTGCCAGCAGCTTAGGTCCCGGCCCCTACAATGAGCAGTTCTTC
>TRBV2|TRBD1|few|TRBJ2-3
CASPSPQRTGMPFGDTQYF
TGTGCCAGCCCGAGCCCACAAAGGACAGGGATGCCGTTTGGGGATACGCAGTATTTT
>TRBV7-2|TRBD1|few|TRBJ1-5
CASSTGETGQPQHF
TGTGCCAGCAGCACAGGGGAGACGGGTCAGCCCCAGCATTTT
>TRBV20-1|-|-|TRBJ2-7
CSARGGGAANHEQYF
TGCAGTGCTAGAGGAGGGGGGGCGGCTAACCACGAGCAGTACTTC
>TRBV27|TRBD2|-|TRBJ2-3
CASSLSGPMGGGATDTQYF
TGTGCCAGCAGTTTGTCGGGTCCAATGGGCGGGGGGGCGACAGATACGCAGTATTTT
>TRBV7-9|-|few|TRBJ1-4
CASSLDGGNEKLFF
TGTGCCAGCAGCTTAGATGGAGGGAATGAAAAACTGTTTTTT
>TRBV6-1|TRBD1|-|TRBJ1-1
CASSPRTGQPSEAFF
TGTGCCAGCAGTCCCAGGACAGGACAGCCCTCTGAAGCTTTCTTT
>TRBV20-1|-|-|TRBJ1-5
CSAVSAMGNQPQHF
TGCAGTGCTGTATCCGCAATGGGAAATCAGCCCCAGCATTTT
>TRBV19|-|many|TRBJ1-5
CASSIGGQPQHF
TGTGCCAGTAGTATAGGGGGTCAGCCCCAGCATTTT
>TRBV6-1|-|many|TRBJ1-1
CASSVTGVPPYTEAFF
TGTGCCAGCAGTGTTACAGGTGTCCCTCCCTACACTGAAGCTTTCTTT
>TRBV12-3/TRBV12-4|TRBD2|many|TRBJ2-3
CASSRTSGGGTDTQYF
TGTGCCAGCAGTCGTACTAGCGGGGGGGGAACAGATACGCAGTATTTT
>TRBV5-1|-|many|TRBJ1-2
CASSPEGASQTYGYTF
TGCGCCAGCAGCCCCGAGGGCGCATCCCAGACCTATGGCTACACCTTC
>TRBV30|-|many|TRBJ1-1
CAWSVADTEAFF
TGTGCCTGGAGTGTAGCAGACACTGAAGCTTTCTTT
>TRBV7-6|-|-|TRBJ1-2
CASSQTSGGYGYTF
TGTGCCAGCAGCCAGACGAGCGGGGGCTATGGCTACACCTTC
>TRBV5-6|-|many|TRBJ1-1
CASSSRGREAFF
TGTGCCAGCAGCTCACGCGGCCGTGAAGCTTTCTTT
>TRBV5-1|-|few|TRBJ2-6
CASSFETVGSSGANVLTF
TGCGCCAGCAGCTTTGAGACAGTTGGGTCCTCTGGGGCCAACGTCCTGACTTTC
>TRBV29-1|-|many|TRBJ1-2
CSVARQDPNYGYTF
TGCAGCGTTGCTCGGCAGGACCCCAACTATGGCTACACCTTC
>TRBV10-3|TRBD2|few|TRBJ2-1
CAISPSPLAGYSSYNEQFF
TGTGCCATCAGTCCCTCCCCCCTAGCGGGCTACAGCTCCTACAATGAGCAGTTCTTC
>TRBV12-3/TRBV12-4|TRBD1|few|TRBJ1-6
CASTPGTGVPLHF
TGTGCCAGCACTCCCGGGACAGGGGTCCCCCTCCACTTT
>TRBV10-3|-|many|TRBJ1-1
CAINEGGANTEAFF
TGTGCCATCAACGAGGGTGGGGCGAACACTGAAGCTTTCTTT